The clone carrying this TCR beta chain was counted between two and nine times. Its cognate antigen is unknown. At one end, the junction sequence differs from germline, possibly due to a read error. The data were taken from a study of T cells in localized non-small cell lung cancer. Study results and caveats: The highest T cell clonality was in uninvolved adjacent lung, above tumor. The study linked higher blood T cell density to longer overall survival. When the top 100 tumor clones were examined, a median around 61 of them also appeared in the adjacent lung, which was paired and uninvolved.

The CDR3 is 12 amino acids. Germline loops: CDR1 MNHGY, CDR2 SAAAGT. TCRdb keeps only in-frame clones here, not all; method: immunoSEQ multiplex PCR. This repertoire shows around 12,000 clones, roughly 27% found once; its top ten account for 7.2%. The receptor was derived from a female donor older than 55 with stage I lung adenocarcinoma. The chain has TRBV6-8 and TRBJ1-2, with TRBD1 as a possible D gene (6 bases). Sample: lung tumor tissue, taken before any cancer treatment. CDR3 coding DNA: TGTGCCAGCACCAATGGGGGGCTTGGCTACACCTTT. It codes for CASTNGGLGYTF.